This TCR beta chain was identified during a study of OX40 agonist ivuxolimab in advanced cancers. Study context: Patients were infused with ivuxolimab every 2 weeks at 0.01 to 10 mg/kg.

At cycle 4 day 1, cycle 7 day 1, and baseline, blood was sampled. General study findings and limits: People who partly responded at 0.1-3.0 mg/kg had some of the least clonal expansion seen.

The method was immunoSEQ multiplex PCR; TCRdb's version includes in-frame clones alone and lacks a portion of them. Of about 58,000 clones in the sample, roughly nine tenths were seen once. Points on this clone: Its specificity is not known.

This CDR3 region has 14 residues. Unmatched junction bases numbered 2, after V lost 3 bases and J lost 3 bases. Per germline, CDR1 SGHAT and CDR2 FQDESV (reference sequence). The chain uses TRBV11-1 and TRBJ2-1, with 7 bases lining up with TRBD2. Sequenced here: CD4+ or CD8+ T cells sorted from blood, sampled in a trial of the OX40 agonist ivuxolimab. The sequence derives from an adult with an advanced solid tumor such as melanoma, head and neck, liver or kidney cancer. CDR3 DNA: TGTGCCAGCAGCTTCGCGGGAGACTACAATGAGCAGTTCTTC. This gives the protein CASSFAGDYNEQFF.